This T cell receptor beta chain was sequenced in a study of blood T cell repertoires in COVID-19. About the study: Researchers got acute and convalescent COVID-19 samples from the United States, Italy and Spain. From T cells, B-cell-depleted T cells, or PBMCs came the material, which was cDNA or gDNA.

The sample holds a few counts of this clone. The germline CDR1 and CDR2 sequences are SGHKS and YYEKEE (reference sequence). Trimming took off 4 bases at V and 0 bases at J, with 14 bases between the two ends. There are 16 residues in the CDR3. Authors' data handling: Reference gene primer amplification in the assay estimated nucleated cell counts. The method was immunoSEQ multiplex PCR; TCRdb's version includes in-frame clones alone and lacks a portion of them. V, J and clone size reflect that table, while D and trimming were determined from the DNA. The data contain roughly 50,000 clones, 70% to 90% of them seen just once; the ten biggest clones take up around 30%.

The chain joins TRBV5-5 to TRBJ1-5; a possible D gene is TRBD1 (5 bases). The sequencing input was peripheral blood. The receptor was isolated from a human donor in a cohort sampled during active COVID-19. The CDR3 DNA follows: TGTGCCAGCAGCCCCCGGGGGAGAGATAGCAATCAGCCCCAGCATTTT. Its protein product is CASSPRGRDSNQPQHF.